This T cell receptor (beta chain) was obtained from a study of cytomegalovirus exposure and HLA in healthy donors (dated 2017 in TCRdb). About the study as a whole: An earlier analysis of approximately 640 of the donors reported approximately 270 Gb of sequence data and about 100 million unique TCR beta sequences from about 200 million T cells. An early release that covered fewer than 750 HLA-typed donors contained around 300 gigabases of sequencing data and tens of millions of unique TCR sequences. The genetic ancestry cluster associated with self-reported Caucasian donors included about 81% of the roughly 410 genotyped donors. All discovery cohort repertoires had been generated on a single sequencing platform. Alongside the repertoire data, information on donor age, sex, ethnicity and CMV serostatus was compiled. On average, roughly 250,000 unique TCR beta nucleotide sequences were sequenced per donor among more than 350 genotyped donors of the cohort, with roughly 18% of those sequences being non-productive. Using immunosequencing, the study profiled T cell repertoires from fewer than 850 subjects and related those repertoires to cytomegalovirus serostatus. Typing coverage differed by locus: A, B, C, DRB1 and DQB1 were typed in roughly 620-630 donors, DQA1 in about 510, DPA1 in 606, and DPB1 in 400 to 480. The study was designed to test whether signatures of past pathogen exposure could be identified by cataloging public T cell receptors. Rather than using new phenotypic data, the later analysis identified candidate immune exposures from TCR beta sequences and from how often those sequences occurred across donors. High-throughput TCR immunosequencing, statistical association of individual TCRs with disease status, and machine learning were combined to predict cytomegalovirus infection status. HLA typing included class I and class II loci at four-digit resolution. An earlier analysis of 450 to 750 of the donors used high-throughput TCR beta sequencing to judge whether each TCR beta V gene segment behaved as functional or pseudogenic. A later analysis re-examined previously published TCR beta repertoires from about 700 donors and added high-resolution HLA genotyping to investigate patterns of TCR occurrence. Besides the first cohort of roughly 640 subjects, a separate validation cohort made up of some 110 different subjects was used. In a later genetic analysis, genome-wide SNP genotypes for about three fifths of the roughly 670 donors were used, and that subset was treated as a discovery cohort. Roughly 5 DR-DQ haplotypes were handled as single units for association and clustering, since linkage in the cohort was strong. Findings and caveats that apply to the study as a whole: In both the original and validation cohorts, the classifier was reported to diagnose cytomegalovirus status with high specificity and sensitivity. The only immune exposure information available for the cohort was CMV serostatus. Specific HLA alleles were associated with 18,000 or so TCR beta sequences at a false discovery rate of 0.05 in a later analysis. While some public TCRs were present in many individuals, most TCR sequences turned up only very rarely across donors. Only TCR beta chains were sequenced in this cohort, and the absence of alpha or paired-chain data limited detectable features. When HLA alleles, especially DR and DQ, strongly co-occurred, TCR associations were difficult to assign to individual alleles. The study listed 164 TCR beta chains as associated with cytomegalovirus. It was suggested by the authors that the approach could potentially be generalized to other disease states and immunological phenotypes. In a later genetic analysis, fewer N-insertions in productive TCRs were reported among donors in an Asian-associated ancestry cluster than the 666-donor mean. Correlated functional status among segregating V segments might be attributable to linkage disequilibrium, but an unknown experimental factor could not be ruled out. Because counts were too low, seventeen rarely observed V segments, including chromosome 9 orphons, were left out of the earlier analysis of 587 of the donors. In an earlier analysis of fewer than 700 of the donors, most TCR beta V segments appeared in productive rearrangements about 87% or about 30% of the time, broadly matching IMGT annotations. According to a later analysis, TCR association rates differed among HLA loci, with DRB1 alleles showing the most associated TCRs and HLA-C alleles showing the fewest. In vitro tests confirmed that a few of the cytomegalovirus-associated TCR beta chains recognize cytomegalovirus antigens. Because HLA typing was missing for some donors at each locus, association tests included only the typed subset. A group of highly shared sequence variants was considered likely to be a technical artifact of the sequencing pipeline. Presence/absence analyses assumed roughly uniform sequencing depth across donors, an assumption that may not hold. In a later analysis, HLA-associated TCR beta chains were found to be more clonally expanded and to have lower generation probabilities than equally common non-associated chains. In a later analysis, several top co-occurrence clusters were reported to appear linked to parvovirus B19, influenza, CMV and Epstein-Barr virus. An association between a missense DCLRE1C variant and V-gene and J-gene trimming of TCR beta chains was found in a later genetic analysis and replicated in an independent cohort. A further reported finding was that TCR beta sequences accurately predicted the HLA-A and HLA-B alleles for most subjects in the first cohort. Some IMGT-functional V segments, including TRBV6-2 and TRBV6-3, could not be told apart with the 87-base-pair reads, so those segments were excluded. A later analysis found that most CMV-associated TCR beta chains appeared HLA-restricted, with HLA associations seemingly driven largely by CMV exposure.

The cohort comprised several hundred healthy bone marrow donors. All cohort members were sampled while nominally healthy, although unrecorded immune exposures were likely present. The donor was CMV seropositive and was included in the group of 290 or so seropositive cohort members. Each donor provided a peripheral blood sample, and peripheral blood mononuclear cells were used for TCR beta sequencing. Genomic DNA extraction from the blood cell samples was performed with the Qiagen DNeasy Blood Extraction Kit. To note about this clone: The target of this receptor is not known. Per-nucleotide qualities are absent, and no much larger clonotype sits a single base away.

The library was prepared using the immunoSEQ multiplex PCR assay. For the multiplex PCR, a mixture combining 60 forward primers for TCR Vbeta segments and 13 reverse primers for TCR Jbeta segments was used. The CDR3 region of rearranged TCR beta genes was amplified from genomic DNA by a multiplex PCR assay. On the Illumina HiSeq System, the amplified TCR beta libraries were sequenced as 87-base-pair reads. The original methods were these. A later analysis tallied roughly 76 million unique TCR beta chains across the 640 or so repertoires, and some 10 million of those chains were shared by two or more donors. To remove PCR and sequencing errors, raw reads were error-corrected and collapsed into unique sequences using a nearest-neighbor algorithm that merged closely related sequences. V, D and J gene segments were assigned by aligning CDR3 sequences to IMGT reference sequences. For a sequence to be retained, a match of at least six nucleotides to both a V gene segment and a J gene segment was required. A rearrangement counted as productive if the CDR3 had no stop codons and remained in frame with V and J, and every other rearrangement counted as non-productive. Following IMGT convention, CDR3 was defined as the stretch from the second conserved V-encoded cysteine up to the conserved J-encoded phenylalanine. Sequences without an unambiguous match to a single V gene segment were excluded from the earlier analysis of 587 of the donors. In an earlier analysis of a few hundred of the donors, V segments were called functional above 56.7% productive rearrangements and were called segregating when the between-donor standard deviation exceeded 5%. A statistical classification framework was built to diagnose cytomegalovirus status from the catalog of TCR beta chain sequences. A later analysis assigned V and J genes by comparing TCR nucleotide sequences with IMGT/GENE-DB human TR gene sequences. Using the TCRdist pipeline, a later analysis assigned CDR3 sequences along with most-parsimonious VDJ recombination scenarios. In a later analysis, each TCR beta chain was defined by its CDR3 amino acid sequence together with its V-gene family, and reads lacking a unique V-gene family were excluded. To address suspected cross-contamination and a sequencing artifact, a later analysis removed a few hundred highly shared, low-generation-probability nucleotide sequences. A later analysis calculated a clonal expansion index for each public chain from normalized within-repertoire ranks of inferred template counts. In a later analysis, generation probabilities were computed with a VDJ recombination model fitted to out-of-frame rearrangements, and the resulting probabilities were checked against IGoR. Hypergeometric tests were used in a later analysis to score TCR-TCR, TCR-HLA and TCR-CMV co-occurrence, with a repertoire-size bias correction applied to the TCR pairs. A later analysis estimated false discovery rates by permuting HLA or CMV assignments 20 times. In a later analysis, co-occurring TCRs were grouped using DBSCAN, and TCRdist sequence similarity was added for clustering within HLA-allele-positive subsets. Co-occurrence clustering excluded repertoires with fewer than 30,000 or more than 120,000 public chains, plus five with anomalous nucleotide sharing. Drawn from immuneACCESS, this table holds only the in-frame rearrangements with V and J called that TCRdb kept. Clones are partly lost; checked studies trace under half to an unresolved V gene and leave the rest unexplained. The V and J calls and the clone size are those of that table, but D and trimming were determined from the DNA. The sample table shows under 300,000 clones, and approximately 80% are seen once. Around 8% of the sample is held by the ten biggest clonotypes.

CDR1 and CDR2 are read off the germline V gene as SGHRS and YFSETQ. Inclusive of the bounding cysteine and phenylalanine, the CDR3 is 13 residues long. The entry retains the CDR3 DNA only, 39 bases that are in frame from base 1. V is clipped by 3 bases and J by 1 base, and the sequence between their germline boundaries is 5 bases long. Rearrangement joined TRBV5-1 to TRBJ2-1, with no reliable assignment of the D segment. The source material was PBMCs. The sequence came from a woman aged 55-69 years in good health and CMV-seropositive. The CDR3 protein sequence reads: CASSSLSYNEQFF. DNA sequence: TGCGCCAGCAGCTCCCTATCCTACAATGAGCAGTTCTTC.